These 14 T cell receptor beta chains share one sample of origin, sequenced in a study of blood T cell repertoires in COVID-19. Here immunoSEQ multiplex PCR was the method, and the copy in TCRdb shows in-frame clones only, minus some. The sample has some 130,000 clones; 78% are singletons. The sequenced sample was peripheral blood. These TCRs come from a man aged 60 to 75 who had recovered from COVID-19.

V usage is TRBV18 and J usage is TRBJ2-3; D uncertain. The germline CDR1 and CDR2 sequences are KGHSH and LQKENI. Between the trimmed V and J ends, which lost 4 bases and 0 bases, there was a span of 11 bases. CDR3 length: 15 residues. The CDR3 region has the DNA TGTGCCAGCTCACTTTACTCTACTAGCACAGATACGCAGTATTTT. Translation gives CASSLYSTSTDTQYF.

This clone was observed a handful of times. The chain links TRBV10-3 to TRBJ1-2, with no clear D. The germline gives CDR1 ENHRY, CDR2 SYGVKD. V was pared by 2 bases and J by 4 bases, with 14 bases between. This CDR3 comprises 15 residues. CDR3 DNA sequence: TGTGCCATCAGTGAGACCACACTGCCAGGCTATGGCTACACCTTC. Translating gives CAISETTLPGYGYTF.

The chain joins TRBV24-1 to TRBJ2-1, with 8 bases lining up with TRBD1. V lost 8 bases and J lost 7; bases outside the gene matches: 15. Germline V gene lookup returns CDR1 KGHDR and CDR2 SFDVKD. The CDR3 spans 16 residues. The CDR3 reads CATTAPPGGGSNEQFF. Written as DNA, the CDR3 is TGTGCCACCACCGCCCCCCCAGGGGGCGGAAGTAATGAGCAGTTCTTC.

The gene calls are TRBV3-1 (or the pseudogene TRBV3-2) and TRBJ1-2; TRBD1 is a possible D gene (5 bases). CDR1 is LGHDT and CDR2 is YNNKEL in the germline V gene (reference sequence). V dropped 2 bases and J dropped 0 bases, with 13 bases sitting between them. CDR3 length: 16 residues. CDR3 nucleotide sequence: TGTGCCAGCAGCCAAACAGGACAAGCCGCTAACTATGGCTACACCTTC. It yields the protein CASSQTGQAANYGYTF.

The V and J genes are TRBV3-1 (or the pseudogene TRBV3-2) and TRBJ2-7; TRBD2 matches 11 bases. Germline CDR1 and CDR2: LGHDT and YNNKEL (reference sequence). Trimming removed 5 bases from V and 0 bases from J; junction bases left unmatched: 3. CDR3 length equals 15 residues. The CDR3 region is CASSVSGGASYEQYF. The CDR3 bases are TGTGCCAGCAGCGTTAGCGGGGGGGCCTCCTACGAGCAGTACTTC.

V usage is TRBV9 and J usage is TRBJ2-3; 10 nucleotides match TRBD2. The germline gives CDR1 SGDLS, CDR2 YYNGEE. The CDR3 is 18 residues long. After removal of 4 bases from V and 6 bases from J, the junction contained 17 bases not matched to a gene. CDR3 nucleotides: TGTGCCAGCAGCATCGGCCATTCCCTAGCGGGGGTCGACGATACGCAGTATTTT. Translating it yields CASSIGHSLAGVDDTQYF.

This clone was recorded at least ten times. This rearrangement joins TRBV24-1 to TRBJ2-3; TRBD2 aligns across 8 bases. Trimming at V came to 9 bases and at J to 3 bases, leaving 7 bases not matched to a gene. The CDR3 has 14 residues. CDR1 KGHDR and CDR2 SFDVKD come from the germline V gene. CDR3 sequence reads: CATGREGLTDTQYF. As DNA, the CDR3 is TGTGCCACCGGACGGGAGGGGCTTACAGATACGCAGTATTTT.

The CDR3 protein is CASSQRDWGGEQYF. The CDR3 bases are TGTGCCAGCAGCCAGCGGGACTGGGGGGGGGAGCAGTACTTC. The chain couples TRBV3-1 (or the pseudogene TRBV3-2) to TRBJ2-7, with 7 bases aligning to TRBD2. With 3 bases clipped from V and 7 bases from J, the junction kept 9 bases outside the gene matches. The CDR3 covers 14 residues. CDR1 LGHDT and CDR2 YNNKEL come from the germline V gene (reference sequence).

The chain couples TRBV19 to TRBJ1-5; 7 positions agree with TRBD1. The germline gives CDR1 LNHDA, CDR2 SQIVND (reference sequence). The CDR3 length is 14 residues. V shed 8 bases and J 3 bases; nucleotides not matched to a gene: 7. The CDR3 sequence: CASGSTGLNQPQHF. The CDR3 DNA follows: TGTGCCAGTGGATCGACAGGGCTCAATCAGCCCCAGCATTTT.

The table lists this clone with a few counts. The J gene is TRBJ2-7, the V gene TRBV10-3; 10 nucleotides align to TRBD1. The trim removed 2 bases at V and 5 bases at J, leaving 3 bases unmatched. Germline V gene lookup returns CDR1 ENHRY and CDR2 SYGVKD. The CDR3 extends over 14 amino acids. The CDR3 sequence: CAISEGDRGHEQYF. Here the CDR3 DNA reads TGTGCCATCAGTGAGGGGGACAGGGGTCACGAGCAGTACTTC.

The sample holds a few counts of this clone. The CDR3 DNA sequence: TGTGCCAGCACTCGCGGGACTAGCGTCGAGACCCAGTACTTC. It encodes CASTRGTSVETQYF. The rearrangement links TRBV6-5 to TRBJ2-5, with 10 positions matching TRBD2. CDR1 and CDR2 from the germline V gene are MNHEY and SVGAGI. The CDR3 has 14 amino acids. J gave up 5 bases and V 7 bases, and 7 bases lay outside the gene matches.

The V call is TRBV7-2, the J call TRBJ1-3; 8 nucleotides match TRBD1. With V trimmed by 7 bases and J by 2 bases, 7 bases remained unmatched. CDR1 is SGHTA, CDR2 FQGNSA, per germline. The CDR3 contains 15 residues. The DNA for the CDR3 is TGTGCCAGCACCCTGGACAGGGATCCTGGAAACACCATATATTTT. This sequence encodes CASTLDRDPGNTIYF.

This clone has only a few counts. The rearrangement uses TRBV19 and TRBJ2-1; 9 bases are shared with TRBD1. The CDR3 length is 15 residues. The ends lost 4 bases at V and 4 bases at J; junction bases unmatched: 5. Germline CDR1 and CDR2: LNHDA and SQIVND (reference sequence). The CDR3, as DNA: TGTGCCAGTAGTACCTTCGGGACAGGGTACAATGAGCAGTTCTTC. It specifies CASSTFGTGYNEQFF.

The chain carries TRBV21-1 and TRBJ1-1; the tabulated D call, TRBD1, remains unverified against the DNA. TRBV21-1 is classified as a pseudogene. There are 20 residues in the CDR3. CDR3 sequence: CASSKAGARTGDPDGTEAFF. CDR3 DNA: TGTGCCAGCAGCAAAGCCGGAGCGAGGACAGGGGACCCGGACGGGACTGAAGCTTTCTTT.